These 21 T cell receptor beta chains share one sample of origin, sequenced in a study of blood T cell repertoires in COVID-19 (TCRdb year 2020). The receptor library was made with the immunoSEQ multiplex PCR assay. The table comes from immuneACCESS by way of TCRdb, which keeps in-frame sequences with V and J called. Part of the clones is missing from these tables; in studies checked, under half for an unresolved V gene and the rest for unknown reasons. The sample table shows roughly 120,000 clones, and around 87% are seen once. 7.7% of the sample is taken by the ten largest. The sample taken for sequencing was peripheral blood. The source of these receptors is a human donor in a cohort sampled during active COVID-19.

The genes are TRBV18 and TRBJ2-7; 7 nucleotides match TRBD1. Germline values: CDR1 KGHSH, CDR2 LQKENI. With V trimmed by 6 bases and J by 1 base, 6 bases remained unmatched. CDR3 length: 14 amino acids. The DNA for the CDR3 is TGTGCCAGCTCTCACAGGGACAGATCCTACGAGCAGTACTTC. It translates to CASSHRDRSYEQYF.

This clone was detected only once. The rearrangement links TRBV19 to TRBJ1-6; 7 bases match TRBD1. Unmatched junction bases numbered 3, after V lost 2 bases and J lost 5 bases. The CDR3 sequence is 15 residues long. The V gene's germline CDR1 is LNHDA and CDR2 SQIVND (reference sequence). CDR3 sequence reads: CASSIYTGDNSPLHF. The DNA for the CDR3 is TGTGCCAGTAGTATATATACAGGGGATAATTCACCCCTCCACTTT.

The chain recombines TRBV11-3 with TRBJ2-1; 10 bases agree with TRBD2. Trimming removed 5 bases from V and 5 bases from J; junction bases left unmatched: 6. The CDR3 sequence is 15 residues long. CDR1 and CDR2 (germline): SGHNT, YENEEA. The CDR3 sequence: CASSGRTSGNNEQFF. The CDR3 DNA sequence: TGTGCCAGCAGCGGACGAACTAGCGGGAACAATGAGCAGTTCTTC.

This clone was seen a few times. The CDR3: CASSFPAGRGVYGYTF. The CDR3 DNA sequence: TGTGCCAGCAGTTTCCCCGCAGGGCGTGGGGTCTATGGCTACACCTTC. The rearrangement links TRBV28 to TRBJ1-2; tentatively, D is TRBD1 (5 bases). Germline V gene data show CDR1 as MDHEN and CDR2 as SYDVKM. The CDR3 spans 16 residues. Trimming removed 3 bases at V and 4 bases at J, with 18 bases between.

The V gene is TRBV5-6, the J gene TRBJ2-7, with 10 nucleotides matching TRBD2. The V segment lost 4 bases and the J segment 3 bases; nucleotides outside the gene matches: 10. Germline V gene lookup returns CDR1 SGHDT and CDR2 YYEEEE. The CDR3 spans 16 residues. The chain's CDR3 is CASSLILAGVGYEQYF. CDR3 sequence (DNA): TGTGCCAGCAGCCTCATTCTAGCGGGAGTGGGCTACGAGCAGTACTTC.

The chain links TRBV6-4 to TRBJ2-1; 16 bases match TRBD2. Germline V CDR1 and CDR2: MRHNA, SNTAGT. This CDR3 region has 17 residues. V lost 1 base and J lost 5; bases outside the gene matches: 2. The CDR3 coding sequence is TGTGCCAGCAGTGACTGGGGACTAGCGGGAGGGAACAATGAGCAGTTCTTC. Amino acid sequence: CASSDWGLAGGNNEQFF.

The gene calls are TRBV6-5 and TRBJ2-1, with D perhaps matching TRBD1 (6 bases). The V end was cut by 6 bases, the J end by 5 bases, with 17 bases between. This CDR3 is 15 amino acids long. Germline lookup yields CDR1 MNHEY and CDR2 SVGAGI. CDR3 sequence (DNA): TGTGCCAGCAGCAGAAACAGGGACCCGGACAATGAGCAGTTCTTC. This codes for CASSRNRDPDNEQFF.

This clone was seen only once. The chain combines TRBV9 with TRBJ1-4, with TRBD1 matching 7 bases. There are 16 residues in the CDR3. Germline assignment: CDR1 SGDLS and CDR2 YYNGEE. V shed 4 bases and J 8 bases; nucleotides not matched to a gene: 14. CDR3 protein: CASSPGATGVEEKLFF. Written as DNA, the CDR3 is TGTGCCAGCAGCCCCGGGGCCACAGGGGTGGAAGAAAAACTGTTTTTT. Full variable domain (outside the CDR3, taken from reference TRBV9 and TRBJ1-4): DSGVTQTPKHLITATGQRVTLRCSPRSGDLSVYWYQQSLDQGLQFLIQYYNGEERAKGNILERFSAQQFPDLHSELNLSSLELGDSALYFCASSPGATGVEEKLFFGSGTQLSVL.

This clone showed up just a few times. J is TRBJ2-5 and V is TRBV19; 11 bases match TRBD1. V lost 3 bases and J lost 6; bases outside the gene matches: 9. The CDR3 extends over 16 amino acids. Germline V gene lookup returns CDR1 LNHDA and CDR2 SQIVND (reference sequence). The CDR3 coding sequence is TGTGCCAGTAGTATCATGACGGGACAGGGGGGAAAGACCCAGTACTTC. The encoded protein is CASSIMTGQGGKTQYF.

This rearrangement joins TRBV7-2 to TRBJ1-2, with D perhaps TRBD1 (5 bases). Trimming took 4 bases from V and 3 from J, leaving 12 bases between them. Germline V lookup: CDR1 SGHTA, CDR2 FQGNSA. This CDR3 comprises 14 residues. CDR3 sequence reads: CASSSEGPYYGYTF. The CDR3 DNA reads as TGTGCCAGCAGCTCGGAGGGACCTTACTATGGCTACACCTTC.

This clone came up a few times. This sequence joins TRBV28 and TRBJ1-1; TRBD1 matches at 8 bases. The CDR3 covers 14 residues. V lost 4 bases to trimming and J lost 5 bases; unmatched junction nucleotides: 6. In germline, CDR1 is MDHEN, CDR2 SYDVKM. The DNA of the CDR3 is TGTGCCAGCAGTTCCCGGACAGGGAGAACTGAAGCTTTCTTT. Residues: CASSSRTGRTEAFF.

The chain is built from TRBV18 and TRBJ2-3, with D unresolved. The CDR3 loop spans 15 amino acids. Trimming cost V 1 base and J 6 bases, with 14 bases left between them. Germline-derived CDR1 and CDR2 are KGHSH and LQKENI. The CDR3, as DNA: TGTGCCAGCTCACCACTCGGCGGCCCTCGCGATACGCAGTATTTT. Residues: CASSPLGGPRDTQYF.

J is TRBJ1-4 and V is TRBV6-2 or TRBV6-3; D is possibly TRBD1 (6 bases). This CDR3 spans 15 amino acids. Trimming cost V 3 bases and J 2 bases, with 10 bases left between them. CDR1 is MNHEY, CDR2 SVGEGT, per germline. Here the CDR3 reads CASSYGGATNEKLFF. CDR3 nucleotides: TGTGCCAGCAGTTATGGGGGCGCGACTAATGAAAAACTGTTTTTT.

In its sample, this clone was seen a few times. The chain combines TRBV6-2 or TRBV6-3 with TRBJ2-2, with TRBD2 as a possible D gene (6 bases). CDR1 and CDR2 (germline): MNHEY, SVGEGT. The CDR3 is made up of 16 amino acids. The V and J ends lost 2 bases and 7 bases respectively, with 17 bases between them. The CDR3 is CASSYPLRRESGELFF. The CDR3 DNA sequence: TGTGCCAGCAGTTACCCTCTTAGGAGGGAGAGCGGGGAGCTGTTTTTT.

This clone was picked up one time. V gene TRBV29-1 combines with J gene TRBJ2-4; TRBD1 matches at 10 bases. Germline V gene lookup returns CDR1 SQVTM and CDR2 ANQGSEA. The CDR3 totals 15 residues. With 6 bases clipped from V and 8 bases from J, the junction kept 13 bases outside the gene matches. DNA for the CDR3: TGCAGCGTGGGGAAGAATCGGGACAGGGGAGACATTCAGTACTTC. Translation: CSVGKNRDRGDIQYF.

This chain links TRBV27 with TRBJ2-7; TRBD1 matches at 7 bases. Germline V gene sequence: CDR1 MNHEY, CDR2 SMNVEV (reference sequence). V was clipped by 2 bases and J by 1 base; unmatched bases: 2. The CDR3 covers 14 residues. The DNA for the CDR3 is TGTGCCAGCAGTTTAAACAGGGGATCCTACGAGCAGTACTTC. Amino acid sequence: CASSLNRGSYEQYF.

This clone has more than one count but fewer than ten. The rearrangement uses TRBV7-2 and TRBJ1-4; TRBD1 agrees at 9 bases. The CDR3 sequence is 14 residues long. Germline V gene data show CDR1 as SGHTA and CDR2 as FQGNSA. J gave up 3 bases and V 5 bases, and 1 base lay outside the gene matches. The CDR3 bases are TGTGCCAGCAGCCGGGACAGGGCTAATGAAAAACTGTTTTTT. Protein product: CASSRDRANEKLFF.

In this sample, this clone turned up a few times. The chain combines TRBV5-1 with TRBJ2-6; no firm D call. Germline lookup yields CDR1 SGHRS and CDR2 YFSETQ. The CDR3 is 16 amino acids. Trimming removed 3 bases at V and 0 bases at J, with 10 bases between. DNA of the CDR3: TGCGCCAGCAGCTCCCAGGTGTCCTCTGGGGCCAACGTCCTGACTTTC. Encoded protein: CASSSQVSSGANVLTF.

The chain employs TRBV3-1 (or the pseudogene TRBV3-2) and TRBJ2-3, with 8 nucleotides matching TRBD2. V lost 7 bases and J lost 0; bases outside the gene matches: 3. Per germline, CDR1 LGHDT and CDR2 YNNKEL (reference sequence). The CDR3 runs to 14 residues. CDR3 bases: TGTGCCAGCACCGTAGCGGGAAGCACAGATACGCAGTATTTT. Translating gives CASTVAGSTDTQYF.

The chain uses TRBV14 and TRBJ2-3; TRBD1 matches 11 bases. Looked up from germline, CDR1 is SGHDN and CDR2 is FVKESK. The CDR3 sequence is 17 residues long. V dropped 1 base and J dropped 2; count of bases not matched to a gene: 5. The CDR3 region has the DNA TGTGCCAGCAGCCAAGGCGGGACAGGGGGGATCACAGATACGCAGTATTTT. Protein product: CASSQGGTGGITDTQYF.

The CDR3 DNA sequence: TGTGCCAGCAGCCCTCCCGGGGGGCGGAAAGAGACCCAGTACTTC. This translates into CASSPPGGRKETQYF. This chain connects TRBV7-2 to TRBJ2-5, with TRBD2 as a possible D gene (7 bases). Germline values: CDR1 SGHTA, CDR2 FQGNSA. The length of the CDR3 is 15 residues. Trimming took off 5 bases at V and 3 bases at J, with 16 bases between the two ends.